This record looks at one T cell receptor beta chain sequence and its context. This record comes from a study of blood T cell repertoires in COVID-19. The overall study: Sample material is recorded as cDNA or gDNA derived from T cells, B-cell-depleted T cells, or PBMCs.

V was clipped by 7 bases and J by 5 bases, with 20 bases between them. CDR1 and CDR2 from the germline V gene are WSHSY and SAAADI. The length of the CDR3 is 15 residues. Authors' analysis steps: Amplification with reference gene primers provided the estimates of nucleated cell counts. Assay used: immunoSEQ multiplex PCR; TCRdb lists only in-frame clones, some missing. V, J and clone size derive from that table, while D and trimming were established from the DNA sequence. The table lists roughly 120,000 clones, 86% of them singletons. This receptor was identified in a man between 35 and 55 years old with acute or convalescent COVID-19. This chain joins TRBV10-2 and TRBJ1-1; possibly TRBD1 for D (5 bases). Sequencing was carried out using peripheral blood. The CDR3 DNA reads TGCGCCAGCAAAAACGGCGGGGGGGTGGCGACTGAAGCTTTCTTT. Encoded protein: CASKNGGGVATEAFF.